This entry lists 4 T cell receptor beta chains sequenced from one sample in a study of PD-1 blockade in classical Hodgkin lymphoma. Time point described: newly diagnosed, previously untreated cHL patient sample. Magnetic negative selection was used to purify CD4+ T cells from thawed PBMCs. Assay: immunoSEQ multiplex PCR; the TCRdb copy retains only in-frame clones and omits some. The data show around 29,000 clones, roughly nine tenths seen once. Sequencing input: CD4+ T cells from blood. The receptors were sampled from a human donor with classical Hodgkin lymphoma.

V usage is TRBV2 and J usage is TRBJ2-4; 14 bases fit TRBD2. Trimming removed 6 bases from V and 3 bases from J; junction bases left unmatched: 7. This CDR3 has 17 amino acids. Germline V gene sequence: CDR1 SNHLY, CDR2 FYNNEI. CDR3 amino acids: CASSVMTSGRGKNIQYF. CDR3 bases: TGTGCCAGCAGCGTTATGACTAGCGGGAGGGGCAAAAACATTCAGTACTTC.

The gene calls are TRBV5-1 and TRBJ2-1, with 10 bases fitting TRBD1. There are 16 residues in the CDR3. Germline lookup yields CDR1 SGHRS and CDR2 YFSETQ. V lost 0 bases and J lost 4; bases outside the gene matches: 4. CDR3 nucleotides: TGCGCCAGCAGCTTGGTTGGGACAGGGGCTTACAATGAGCAGTTCTTC. This translates into CASSLVGTGAYNEQFF.

The V gene is TRBV7-2, the J gene TRBJ2-5; the D call may be TRBD1 or TRBD2 (5 bases each). The ends were cut back, 1 base at V and 0 bases at J, with 9 bases in the middle. Germline loops: CDR1 SGHTA, CDR2 FQGNSA. The CDR3 sequence is 15 residues long. The CDR3 bases are TGTGCCAGCAGCTTAGTTGGGACCAACCAAGAGACCCAGTACTTC. It translates to CASSLVGTNQETQYF.

The gene calls are TRBV5-1 and TRBJ2-3; D perhaps matches TRBD2 (7 bases). Trimming took 1 base from V and 6 from J, leaving 15 bases between them. Germline CDR1 is SGHRS and CDR2 is YFSETQ. The CDR3 is 15 residues long. The CDR3 loop is CASSLLEGGSDTQYF. The CDR3 region has the DNA TGCGCCAGCAGCTTGTTGGAGGGGGGGTCGGATACGCAGTATTTT.